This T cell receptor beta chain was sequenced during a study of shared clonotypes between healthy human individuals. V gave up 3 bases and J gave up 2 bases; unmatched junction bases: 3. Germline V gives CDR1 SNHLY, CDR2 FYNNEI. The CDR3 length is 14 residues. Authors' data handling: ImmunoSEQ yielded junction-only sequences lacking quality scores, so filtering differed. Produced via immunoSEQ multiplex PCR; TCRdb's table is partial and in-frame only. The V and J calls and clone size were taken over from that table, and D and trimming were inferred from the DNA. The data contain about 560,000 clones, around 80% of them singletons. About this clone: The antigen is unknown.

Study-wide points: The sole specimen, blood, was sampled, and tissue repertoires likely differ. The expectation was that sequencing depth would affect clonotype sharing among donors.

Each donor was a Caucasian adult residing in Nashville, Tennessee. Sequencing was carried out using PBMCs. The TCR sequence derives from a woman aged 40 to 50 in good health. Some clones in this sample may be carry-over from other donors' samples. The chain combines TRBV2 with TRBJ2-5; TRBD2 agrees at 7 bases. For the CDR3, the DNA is TGTGCCAGCAGTGATCTAGCGGCGCAAGAGACCCAGTACTTC. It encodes CASSDLAAQETQYF.